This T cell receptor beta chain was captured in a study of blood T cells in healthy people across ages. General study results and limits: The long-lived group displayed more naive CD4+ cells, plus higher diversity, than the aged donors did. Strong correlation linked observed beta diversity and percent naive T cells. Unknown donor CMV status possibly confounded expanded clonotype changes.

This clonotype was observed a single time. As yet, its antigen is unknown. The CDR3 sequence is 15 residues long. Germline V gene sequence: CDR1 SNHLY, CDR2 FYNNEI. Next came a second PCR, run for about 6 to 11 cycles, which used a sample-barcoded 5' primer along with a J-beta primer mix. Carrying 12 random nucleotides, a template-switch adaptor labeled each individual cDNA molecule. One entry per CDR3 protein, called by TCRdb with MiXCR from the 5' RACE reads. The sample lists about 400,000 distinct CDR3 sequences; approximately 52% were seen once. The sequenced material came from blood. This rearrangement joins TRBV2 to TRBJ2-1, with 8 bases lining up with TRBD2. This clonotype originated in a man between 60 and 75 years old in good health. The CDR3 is CATQKAGLGGNEQFF. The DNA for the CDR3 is TGTGCGACCCAAAAGGCGGGACTAGGGGGCAATGAGCAGTTCTTC.